This TCR beta chain stems from a study of CD8 T cells in Susac syndrome (dated by TCRdb to about 2019). Turning to the overall study: Among the Susac syndrome patients who were sequenced, clinically active disease was present in about 6 and clinical remission was observed in roughly eight. At blood withdrawal, Susac syndrome patients were either therapy-naive, taking corticosteroids (in some cases with IVIg as well), or taking IVIg alone. Repertoire sequencing was used to test whether CD8+ T cell activation and differentiation in Susac syndrome was antigen driven. The paper as a whole reports these results and caveats: No clonal expansion was detected in the CD4+ T cell repertoire of Susac syndrome patients. The number of individuals in the TCR sequencing and HLA analysis was acknowledged as relatively small.

Peripheral blood CD8+ and CD4+ T cells from healthy donors, Susac syndrome patients and multiple sclerosis patients were profiled using high-throughput TCR beta sequencing. The Susac syndrome patients fulfilled recently defined diagnostic criteria for either definite or probable disease. Bulk CD8+ and CD4+ T cells were purified magnetically by negative isolation, whereas CD8+ TEMRA cells were enriched by FACS. Blood was collected in EDTA tubes and processed within 24 hours, with PBMCs isolated through density gradient centrifugation. PBMCs intended for TCR sequencing were cryopreserved in liquid nitrogen and thawed later in a water bath at 37 degrees C. The sorted or isolated CD4+, CD8+ and CD8+ TEMRA cells reached a purity of at least 90%. RNA was extracted using the RNeasy kit, and roughly 0.45 to 1 microgram was reverse transcribed with random hexamers. The immunoSEQ multiplex PCR assay, covering 54 Vbeta and 13 Jbeta segments, was used to amplify TCR beta CDR3 regions. To correct PCR amplification bias, a synthetic template baseline was used for both primer optimization and computational correction. Per the original workflow: Reads were annotated to V, D and J genes per IMGT and analyzed with immunoSEQ Analyzer, keeping only productive sequences. Clonality was computed as one minus Shannon entropy normalized by log2 of the number of productive unique sequences. For each patient and control, public and private clones were evaluated within the 100 most prevalent clones. Clones were defined as Susac-specific if absent from the healthy and MS cohorts, from over a thousand published viral clones and from other ImmuneACCESS disease sequences. The raw public reads went through TCRdb reprocessing: fastp at Q25, MiXCR clone calling, in-frame beta chains kept. CDR3 protein sequences are deduplicated, and each keeps its most common genes and DNA. The authors' filters were not applied to this entry. The sample data list 120,000 to 150,000 distinct CDR3 sequences, and approximately 94% of these were observed just once. The ten largest clones add up to 0.075% to 0.09% of the sample.

A word on this clonotype: This clone's antigen is unknown. Base qualities were left out, and no much larger clone turns up one base away.

This receptor was obtained from a human donor with Susac syndrome. Sequenced: CD4+ T cells from PBMCs.

The CDR3 is CSAEQNTEAFF. The nucleotides are TGCAGTGCTGAACAGAACACTGAAGCTTTCTTT. This receptor chain uses TRBV20-1 and TRBJ1-1, with the D gene not clear enough to name. The CDR1 and CDR2 encoded by the germline V gene (reference sequence) are DFQATT and SNEGSKA. V drops 5 bases and J drops 1 base, leaving 5 bases in between. Spanning cysteine to phenylalanine, the CDR3 consists of 11 amino acids. The only DNA kept is the CDR3, 33 bases in frame from the first base.